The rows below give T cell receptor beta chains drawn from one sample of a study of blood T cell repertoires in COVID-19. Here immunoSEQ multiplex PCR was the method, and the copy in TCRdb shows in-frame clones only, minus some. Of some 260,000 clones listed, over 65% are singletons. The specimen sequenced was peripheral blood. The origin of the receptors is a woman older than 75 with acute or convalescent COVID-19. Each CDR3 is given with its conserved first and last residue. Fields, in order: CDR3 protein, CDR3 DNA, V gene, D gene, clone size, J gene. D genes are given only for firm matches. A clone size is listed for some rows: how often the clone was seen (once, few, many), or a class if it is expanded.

CDR3aa: CASSPTLQGENTIYF
CDR3nt: TGTGCCAGCAGCCCGACTCTACAGGGTGAAAACACCATATATTTT
v_gene: TRBV5-5
d_gene: .
abundance: .
j_gene: TRBJ1-3

CDR3aa: CASSSPQTSGGYTSTDTQYF
CDR3nt: TGTGCCAGCAGCTCACCACAGACTAGCGGGGGTTATACGAGCACAGATACGCAGTATTTT
v_gene: TRBV7-8
d_gene: TRBD2
abundance: .
j_gene: TRBJ2-3

CDR3aa: CASRGGTARFEAFF
CDR3nt: TGTGCCAGCAGAGGAGGGACGGCGAGATTTGAAGCTTTCTTT
v_gene: TRBV2
d_gene: .
abundance: .
j_gene: TRBJ1-1

CDR3aa: CASSPRTGPNYGYTF
CDR3nt: TGTGCCAGCAGCCCAAGGACAGGGCCTAACTATGGCTACACCTTC
v_gene: TRBV7-2
d_gene: TRBD1
abundance: .
j_gene: TRBJ1-2

CDR3aa: CAISESGQAASPLHF
CDR3nt: TGTGCCATCAGTGAGAGTGGACAGGCGGCTTCACCCCTCCACTTT
v_gene: TRBV10-3
d_gene: TRBD1
abundance: .
j_gene: TRBJ1-6

CDR3aa: CASSQEELGYGYTF
CDR3nt: TGCGCCAGCAGCCAAGAAGAACTCGGCTATGGCTACACCTTC
v_gene: TRBV4-1
d_gene: .
abundance: .
j_gene: TRBJ1-2

CDR3aa: CASSFFTGGVNEQFF
CDR3nt: TGCGCCAGCAGCTTCTTCACAGGGGGGGTTAATGAGCAGTTCTTC
v_gene: TRBV5-1
d_gene: .
abundance: .
j_gene: TRBJ2-1

CDR3aa: CASSTGTFTDTQYF
CDR3nt: TGTGCCAGCTCGACGGGAACTTTCACAGATACGCAGTATTTT
v_gene: TRBV6-5
d_gene: .
abundance: .
j_gene: TRBJ2-3

CDR3aa: CASSQDAGGASGYTF
CDR3nt: TGCGCCAGCAGCCAAGATGCAGGAGGGGCGTCTGGCTACACCTTC
v_gene: TRBV4-3
d_gene: .
abundance: .
j_gene: TRBJ1-2

CDR3aa: CASSQVGLAGDNEQFF
CDR3nt: TGTGCCAGCAGCCAAGTTGGGCTAGCGGGAGACAATGAGCAGTTCTTC
v_gene: TRBV4-2
d_gene: TRBD2
abundance: .
j_gene: TRBJ2-1

CDR3aa: CASSHGTGLHNEQFF
CDR3nt: TGTGCCAGCAGCCACGGGACAGGCCTTCACAATGAGCAGTTCTTC
v_gene: TRBV14
d_gene: TRBD1
abundance: .
j_gene: TRBJ2-1

CDR3aa: CASSLLAGSSYNEQFF
CDR3nt: TGCGCCAGCAGCTTACTAGCGGGGTCCTCCTACAATGAGCAGTTCTTC
v_gene: TRBV5-1
d_gene: TRBD2
abundance: .
j_gene: TRBJ2-1

CDR3aa: CASSYSGTAYEQYF
CDR3nt: TGTGCCAGTAGTTACTCCGGGACAGCTTACGAGCAGTACTTC
v_gene: TRBV19
d_gene: TRBD1
abundance: .
j_gene: TRBJ2-7

CDR3aa: CASSPRFAYEKLFF
CDR3nt: TGTGCCAGCTCACCGAGGTTCGCTTATGAAAAACTGTTTTTT
v_gene: TRBV18
d_gene: .
abundance: .
j_gene: TRBJ1-4

CDR3aa: CASSFTGANMNTEAFF
CDR3nt: TGTGCCAGCTCGTTTACAGGGGCAAATATGAACACTGAAGCTTTCTTT
v_gene: TRBV18
d_gene: TRBD1
abundance: many
j_gene: TRBJ1-1

CDR3aa: CASSVEAAGGGGTQYF
CDR3nt: TGTGCCAGCAGCGTAGAAGCAGCAGGGGGCGGTGGGACCCAGTACTTC
v_gene: TRBV9
d_gene: TRBD1
abundance: once
j_gene: TRBJ2-5

CDR3aa: CASSQDSAGASNSPLHF
CDR3nt: TGTGCCAGCAGCCAAGATAGTGCAGGGGCTAGTAATTCACCCCTCCACTTT
v_gene: TRBV4-2
d_gene: .
abundance: .
j_gene: TRBJ1-6

CDR3aa: CASSIQGRGTEAFF
CDR3nt: TGTGCCAGTAGTATACAAGGGAGGGGCACTGAAGCTTTCTTT
v_gene: TRBV19
d_gene: .
abundance: .
j_gene: TRBJ1-1

CDR3aa: CASSWGGRSNTEAFF
CDR3nt: TGCGCCAGCAGCTGGGGGGGACGGTCGAACACTGAAGCTTTCTTT
v_gene: TRBV5-1
d_gene: .
abundance: .
j_gene: TRBJ1-1

CDR3aa: CASSLRQGTYGYTF
CDR3nt: TGTGCCAGCAGTTTACGACAGGGAACTTATGGCTACACCTTC
v_gene: TRBV28
d_gene: TRBD1
abundance: .
j_gene: TRBJ1-2

CDR3aa: CSARQGRVFF
CDR3nt: TGCAGTGCTCGACAGGGTCGGGTGTTTTTT
v_gene: TRBV20-1
d_gene: TRBD1
abundance: .
j_gene: TRBJ1-4

CDR3aa: CASSQLSAGSYEQYF
CDR3nt: TGTGCCAGCAGCCAGCTGAGTGCGGGCTCCTACGAGCAGTACTTC
v_gene: TRBV16
d_gene: .
abundance: few
j_gene: TRBJ2-7

CDR3aa: CAISDRVSGNTIYF
CDR3nt: TGTGCCATCAGCGACAGGGTCTCTGGAAACACCATATATTTT
v_gene: TRBV10-3
d_gene: TRBD1
abundance: .
j_gene: TRBJ1-3

CDR3aa: CASSRTGGPYEQYF
CDR3nt: TGTGCCAGCTCCCGGACAGGGGGCCCCTACGAGCAGTACTTC
v_gene: TRBV28
d_gene: TRBD1
abundance: .
j_gene: TRBJ2-7

CDR3aa: CASSPYGDRGDSNQPQHF
CDR3nt: TGTGCCAGCAGTCCTTACGGGGACAGGGGAGATAGCAATCAGCCCCAGCATTTT
v_gene: TRBV27
d_gene: TRBD1
abundance: .
j_gene: TRBJ1-5

CDR3aa: CASSPYRQGFVLGGYTF
CDR3nt: TGTGCCAGCAGCCCTTACCGACAGGGGTTTGTTCTGGGTGGCTACACCTTC
v_gene: TRBV11-2
d_gene: TRBD1
abundance: .
j_gene: TRBJ1-2

CDR3aa: CASSQDGYSTEKLFF
CDR3nt: TGCGCCAGCAGCCAAGATGGATACAGTACGGAAAAACTGTTTTTT
v_gene: TRBV4-3
d_gene: .
abundance: .
j_gene: TRBJ1-4

CDR3aa: CAWSPGAREQYF
CDR3nt: TGTGCCTGGAGCCCTGGGGCTCGCGAGCAGTACTTC
v_gene: TRBV30
d_gene: .
abundance: .
j_gene: TRBJ2-7

CDR3aa: CASSQATGGTDTQYF
CDR3nt: TGTGCCAGCAGTCAGGCGACAGGGGGCACAGATACGCAGTATTTT
v_gene: TRBV27
d_gene: TRBD1
abundance: few
j_gene: TRBJ2-3